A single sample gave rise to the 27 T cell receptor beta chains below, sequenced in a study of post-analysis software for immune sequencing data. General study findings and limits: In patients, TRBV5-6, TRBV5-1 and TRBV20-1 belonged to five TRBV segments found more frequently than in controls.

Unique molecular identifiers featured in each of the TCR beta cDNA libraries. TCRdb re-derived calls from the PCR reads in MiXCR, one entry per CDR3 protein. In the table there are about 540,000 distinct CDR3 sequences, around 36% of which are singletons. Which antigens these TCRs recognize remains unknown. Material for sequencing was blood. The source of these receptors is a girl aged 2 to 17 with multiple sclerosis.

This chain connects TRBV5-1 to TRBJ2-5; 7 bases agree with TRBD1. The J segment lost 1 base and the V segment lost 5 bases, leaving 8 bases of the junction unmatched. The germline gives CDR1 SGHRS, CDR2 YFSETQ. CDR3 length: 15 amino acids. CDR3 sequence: CASSRDRISQETQYF. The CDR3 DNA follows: TGCGCCAGCAGTCGGGACAGAATATCCCAAGAGACCCAGTACTTC. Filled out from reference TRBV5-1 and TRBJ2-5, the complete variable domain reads KAGVTQTPRYLIKTRGQQVTLSCSPISGHRSVSWYQQTPGQGLQFLFEYFSETQRNKGNFPGRFSGRQFSNSRSEMNVSTLELGDSALYLCASSRDRISQETQYFGPGTRLLVL.

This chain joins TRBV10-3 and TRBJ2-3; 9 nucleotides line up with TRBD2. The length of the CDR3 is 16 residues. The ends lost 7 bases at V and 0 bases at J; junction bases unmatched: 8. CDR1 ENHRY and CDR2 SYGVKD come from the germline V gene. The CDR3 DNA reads TGTGCCATCATGTCTAGCGGGGAAGGGAGCACAGATACGCAGTATTTT. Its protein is CAIMSSGEGSTDTQYF.

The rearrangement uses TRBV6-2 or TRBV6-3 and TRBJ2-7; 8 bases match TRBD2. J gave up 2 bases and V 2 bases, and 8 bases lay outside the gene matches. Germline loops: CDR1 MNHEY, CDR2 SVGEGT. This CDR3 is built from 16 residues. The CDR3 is CASSYVGGEGTYEQYF. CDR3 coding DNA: TGTGCCAGCAGTTACGTCGGGGGGGAAGGAACCTACGAGCAGTACTTC.

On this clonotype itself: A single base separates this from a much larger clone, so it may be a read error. The CDR3 spells CASSPNRVTSGYEQYF. The CDR3 DNA reads as TGTGCCAGCAGCCCCAACAGGGTAACATCTGGCTACGAGCAGTACTTC. V gene TRBV6-5 combines with J gene TRBJ2-7, with D possibly matching TRBD1 (6 bases). Trimming stripped 6 bases from V and 3 bases from J, with 21 bases between. Germline V gene sequence: CDR1 MNHEY, CDR2 SVGAGI. The CDR3 covers 16 residues.

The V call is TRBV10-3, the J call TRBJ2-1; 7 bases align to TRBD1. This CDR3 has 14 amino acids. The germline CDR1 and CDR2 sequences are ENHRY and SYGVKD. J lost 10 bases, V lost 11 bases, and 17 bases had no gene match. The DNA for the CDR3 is TGTGCCGCTTCCGGACAGGTCCTCTCCTACGAGCAGTTCTTC. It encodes CAASGQVLSYEQFF.

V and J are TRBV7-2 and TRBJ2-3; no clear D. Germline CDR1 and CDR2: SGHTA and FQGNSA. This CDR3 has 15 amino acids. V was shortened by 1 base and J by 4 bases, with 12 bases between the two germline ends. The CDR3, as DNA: TGTGCCAGCAGCTTAGGGCTGTATGGGGCAGATACGCAGTATTTT. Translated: CASSLGLYGADTQYF.

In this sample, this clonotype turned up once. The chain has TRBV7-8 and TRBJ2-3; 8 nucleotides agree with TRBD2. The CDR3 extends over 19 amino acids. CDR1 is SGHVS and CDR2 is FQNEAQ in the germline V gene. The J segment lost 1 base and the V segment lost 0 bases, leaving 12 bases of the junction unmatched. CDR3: CASSLASGGGPARTDTQYF. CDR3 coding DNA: TGTGCCAGCAGCTTAGCGTCGGGCGGGGGGCCCGCCCGCACAGATACGCAGTATTTT.

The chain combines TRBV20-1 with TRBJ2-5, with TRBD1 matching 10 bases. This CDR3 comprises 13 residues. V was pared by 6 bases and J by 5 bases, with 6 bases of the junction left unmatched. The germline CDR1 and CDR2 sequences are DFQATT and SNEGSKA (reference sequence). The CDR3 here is CSAGGQGGETQYF. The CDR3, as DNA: TGCAGTGCAGGCGGACAGGGGGGTGAGACCCAGTACTTC.

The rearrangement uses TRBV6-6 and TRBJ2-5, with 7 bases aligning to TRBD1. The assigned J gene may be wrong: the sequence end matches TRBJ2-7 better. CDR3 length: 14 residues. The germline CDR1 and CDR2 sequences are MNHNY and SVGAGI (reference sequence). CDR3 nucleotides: TGTGCCAGCAGGTACAGGGACAGTGGCTACGAGCAGTACTTC. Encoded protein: CASRYRDSGYEQYF.

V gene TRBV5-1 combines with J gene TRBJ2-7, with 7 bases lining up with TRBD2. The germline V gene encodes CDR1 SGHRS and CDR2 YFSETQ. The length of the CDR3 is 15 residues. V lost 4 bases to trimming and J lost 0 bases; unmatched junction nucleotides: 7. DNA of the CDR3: TGCGCCAGCAGCACGGGGGGTTGGGGCTCCTACGAGCAGTACTTC. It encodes CASSTGGWGSYEQYF.

The CDR3 spells CSARDPLAGDYEQYF. CDR3 bases: TGCAGTGCTAGAGATCCCCTAGCAGGGGACTACGAGCAGTACTTC. J is TRBJ2-7 and V is TRBV20-1; perhaps TRBD1 as D (6 bases). The CDR3 has 15 amino acids. V lost 0 bases, J lost 3 bases, and 15 bases lay in between. Germline-derived CDR1 and CDR2 are DFQATT and SNEGSKA (reference sequence).

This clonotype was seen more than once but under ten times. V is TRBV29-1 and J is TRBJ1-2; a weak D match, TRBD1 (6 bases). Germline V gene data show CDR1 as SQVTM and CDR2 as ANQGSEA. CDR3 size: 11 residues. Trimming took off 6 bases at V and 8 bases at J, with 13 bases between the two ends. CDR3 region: CSVGGLGGYTF. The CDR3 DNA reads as TGCAGCGTGGGGGGGCTCGGGGGCTACACCTTC.

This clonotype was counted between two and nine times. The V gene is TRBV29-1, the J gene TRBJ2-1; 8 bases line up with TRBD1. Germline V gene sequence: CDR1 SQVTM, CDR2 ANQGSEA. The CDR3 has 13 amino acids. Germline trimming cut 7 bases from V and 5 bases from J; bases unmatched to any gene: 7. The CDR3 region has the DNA TGCAGCGCCGAGCAGGGGGCTAACAATGAGCAGTTCTTC. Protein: CSAEQGANNEQFF.

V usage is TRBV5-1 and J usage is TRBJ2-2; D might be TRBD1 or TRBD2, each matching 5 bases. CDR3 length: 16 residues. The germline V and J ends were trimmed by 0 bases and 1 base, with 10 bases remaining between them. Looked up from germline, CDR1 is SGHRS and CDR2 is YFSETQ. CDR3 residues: CASSLEGRQNTGELFF. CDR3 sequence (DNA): TGCGCCAGCAGCTTGGAGGGGAGACAGAACACCGGGGAGCTGTTTTTT.

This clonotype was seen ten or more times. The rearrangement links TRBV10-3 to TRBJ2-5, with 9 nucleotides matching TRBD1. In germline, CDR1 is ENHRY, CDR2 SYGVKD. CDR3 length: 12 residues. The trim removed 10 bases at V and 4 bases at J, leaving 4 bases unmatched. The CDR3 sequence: CATWTGAETQYF. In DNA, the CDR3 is TGTGCCACCTGGACAGGGGCAGAGACCCAGTACTTC.

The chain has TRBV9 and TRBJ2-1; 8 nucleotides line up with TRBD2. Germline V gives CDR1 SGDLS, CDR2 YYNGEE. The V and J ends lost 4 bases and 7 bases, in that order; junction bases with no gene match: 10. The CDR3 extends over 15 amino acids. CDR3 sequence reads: CASSKTGTSGNEQFF. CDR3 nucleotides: TGTGCCAGCAGCAAGACCGGGACTAGTGGTAATGAGCAGTTCTTC.

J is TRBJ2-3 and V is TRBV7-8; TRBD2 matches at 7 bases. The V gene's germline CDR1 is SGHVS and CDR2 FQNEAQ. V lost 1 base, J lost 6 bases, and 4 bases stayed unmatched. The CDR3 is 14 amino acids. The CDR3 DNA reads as TGTGCCAGCAGCTTAGTCTTGCGGGGGGATACGCAGTATTTT. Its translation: CASSLVLRGDTQYF.

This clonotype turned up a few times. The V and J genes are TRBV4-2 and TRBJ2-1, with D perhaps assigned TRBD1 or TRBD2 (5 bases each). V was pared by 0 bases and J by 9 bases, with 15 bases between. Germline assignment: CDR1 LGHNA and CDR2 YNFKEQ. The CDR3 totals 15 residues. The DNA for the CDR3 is TGTGCCAGCAGCCAAGATGGCCCCAAGGGGAGTGAGCAGTTCTTC. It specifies CASSQDGPKGSEQFF.

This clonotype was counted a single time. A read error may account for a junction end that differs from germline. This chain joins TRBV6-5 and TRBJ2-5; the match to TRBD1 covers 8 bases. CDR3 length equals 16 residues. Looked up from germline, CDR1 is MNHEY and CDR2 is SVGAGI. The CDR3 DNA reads TGTGCCGGCAGACCTCTGGACAGGGTTTTTTCAGAGACCCAGTACTTC. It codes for CAGRPLDRVFSETQYF.

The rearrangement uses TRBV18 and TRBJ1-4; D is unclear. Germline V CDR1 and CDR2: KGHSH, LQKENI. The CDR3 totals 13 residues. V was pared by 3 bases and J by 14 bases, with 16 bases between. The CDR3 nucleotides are TGTGCCAGCTCACCCAAGGGAACGCACCGCCTGTTTTTT. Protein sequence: CASSPKGTHRLFF.

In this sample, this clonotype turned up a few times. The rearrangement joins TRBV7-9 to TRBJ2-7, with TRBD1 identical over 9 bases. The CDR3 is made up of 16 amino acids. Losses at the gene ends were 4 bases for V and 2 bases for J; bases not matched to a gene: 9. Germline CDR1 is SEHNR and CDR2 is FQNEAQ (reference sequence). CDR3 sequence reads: CASSSIRDREAYEQYF. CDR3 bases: TGTGCCAGCAGCTCGATCCGGGACAGGGAGGCCTACGAGCAGTACTTC.

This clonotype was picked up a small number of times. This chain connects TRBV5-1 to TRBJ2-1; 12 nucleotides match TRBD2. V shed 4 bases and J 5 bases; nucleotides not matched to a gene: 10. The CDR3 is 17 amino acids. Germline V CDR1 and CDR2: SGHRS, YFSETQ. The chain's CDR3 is CASSPGLAGGTNNEQFF. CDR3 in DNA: TGCGCCAGCAGCCCTGGGCTAGCGGGGGGGACCAACAATGAGCAGTTCTTC.

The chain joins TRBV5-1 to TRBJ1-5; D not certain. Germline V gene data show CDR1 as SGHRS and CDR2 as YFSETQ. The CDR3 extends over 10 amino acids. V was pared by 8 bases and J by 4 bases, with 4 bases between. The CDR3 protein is CARTNQPQHF. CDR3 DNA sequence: TGCGCCAGAACAAATCAGCCCCAGCATTTT. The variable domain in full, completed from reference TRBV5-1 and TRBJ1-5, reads KAGVTQTPRYLIKTRGQQVTLSCSPISGHRSVSWYQQTPGQGLQFLFEYFSETQRNKGNFPGRFSGRQFSNSRSEMNVSTLELGDSALYLCARTNQPQHFGDGTRLSIL.

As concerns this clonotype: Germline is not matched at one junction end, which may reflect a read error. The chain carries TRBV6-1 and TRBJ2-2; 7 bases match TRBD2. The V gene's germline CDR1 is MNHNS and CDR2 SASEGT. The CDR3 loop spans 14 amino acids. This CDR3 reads CASARRRMGGELFF. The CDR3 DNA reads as TGTGCCAGCGCAAGACGGAGGATGGGGGGGGAGTTGTTTTTT.

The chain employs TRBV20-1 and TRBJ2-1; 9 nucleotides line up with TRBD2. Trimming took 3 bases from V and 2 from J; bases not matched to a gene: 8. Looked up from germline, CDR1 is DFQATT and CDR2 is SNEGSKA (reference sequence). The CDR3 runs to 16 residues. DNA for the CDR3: TGCAGTGCTAGTTTATTAGCGGGGGTCCCCTACAATGAGCAGTTCTTC. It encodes CSASLLAGVPYNEQFF.

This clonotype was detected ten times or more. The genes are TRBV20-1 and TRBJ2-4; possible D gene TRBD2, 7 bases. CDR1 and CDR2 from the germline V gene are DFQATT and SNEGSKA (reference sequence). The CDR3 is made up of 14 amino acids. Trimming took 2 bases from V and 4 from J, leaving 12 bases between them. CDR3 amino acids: CSARSAGAKNIQYF. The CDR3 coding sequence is TGCAGTGCTAGATCTGCGGGGGCTAAAAACATTCAGTACTTC.

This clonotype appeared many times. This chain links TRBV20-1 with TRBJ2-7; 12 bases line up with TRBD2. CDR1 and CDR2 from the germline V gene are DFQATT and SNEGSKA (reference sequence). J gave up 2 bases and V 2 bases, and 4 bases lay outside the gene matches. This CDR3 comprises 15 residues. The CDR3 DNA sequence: TGCAGTGCTAGATCTACTAGCGGGGGGACCTACGAGCAGTACTTC. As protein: CSARSTSGGTYEQYF.